This is a list of T cell receptor beta chains from one sample in a study of OX40 agonist ivuxolimab in advanced cancers. Repertoires were generated with immunoSEQ multiplex PCR, while TCRdb's copy carries only in-frame clones and drops some. The sample has approximately 80,000 clones; about 85% are singletons. The material sequenced was CD4+ or CD8+ T cells sorted from blood, taken in a trial of the OX40 agonist ivuxolimab. The receptors were gathered from an adult with an advanced solid tumor such as melanoma, head and neck, liver or kidney cancer. Each CDR3 is given with its conserved first and last residue. A D gene is named only where the DNA matches it firmly. The listing skips clone size in some rows; elsewhere it reads once, few, many or a size class.

j_call v_call clone_size d_call cdr3_aa
TRBJ2-7 TRBV7-2 once TRBD1 CASSLRTGAPYEQYF
TRBJ2-7 TRBV2 - TRBD2 CASSELLGTSGKPSYEQYF
TRBJ1-5 TRBV19 few TRBD1 CASRPGQAYSNQPQHF
TRBJ1-4 TRBV2 - - CASSEEGNEKLFF
TRBJ1-4 TRBV5-1 - - CASSQRGNEKLFF
- TRBV7-9 - TRBD1 CASSTWTGGIYEQYF
TRBJ2-1 TRBV7-9 - TRBD2 CASSVPSGGSYNEQFF
TRBJ2-3 TRBV18 - TRBD2 CASSQLYPTSGGTDTQYF
TRBJ1-2 TRBV5-4 - - CASREQAQNGYTF
TRBJ1-1 TRBV6-1 - - CASSERSGRRFNTEAFF
TRBJ2-7 TRBV7-9 - - CASSLLPGDEQYF
TRBJ2-2 TRBV10-2 - - CASSDRPGELFF
TRBJ2-1 TRBV5-1 once - CASSLFGVASYNEQFF
TRBJ2-3 TRBV19 once - CAPEGNTDTQYF
TRBJ2-7 TRBV5-6 - - CASSFRTYEQYF
TRBJ1-4 TRBV9 - TRBD1 CASSVQGAEGEKLFF
TRBJ2-1 TRBV18 - TRBD2 CASSPPLAGGPYNEQFF
TRBJ2-1 TRBV6-5 - TRBD2 CASSPNWGGYNEQFF
TRBJ2-3 TRBV27 - TRBD1 CASSLDRGTDTQYF
TRBJ2-1 TRBV30 - TRBD2 CAWSVRGVSGREGEQFF
TRBJ1-2 TRBV7-9 - - CASSEMASYGYTF